Sequencing of this T cell receptor (beta chain) was carried out in a study of blood T cell repertoires in COVID-19. Study-level background: The United States, Italy and Spain supplied acute and convalescent COVID-19 samples. PBMCs, B-cell-depleted T cells, or T cells were the source of the cDNA or gDNA that made up the material.

V lost 4 bases to trimming and J lost 0 bases, with 12 bases between them. This CDR3 has 15 residues. The germline V gene has CDR1 SGHDN and CDR2 FVKESK. Study processing details: Amplification of reference gene primers provided the estimated nucleated cell counts. Sequenced by immunoSEQ multiplex PCR; TCRdb stores in-frame clones only, minus some. D and trimming come from the DNA, and the V and J calls and clone size come from that table. Among roughly 180,000 clones listed, around 82% were seen once. The receptor was isolated from a man aged 55-75 years who had recovered from COVID-19. The specimen was peripheral blood. The chain joins TRBV14 to TRBJ1-1; TRBD1 is a possible D gene (6 bases). The CDR3 reads CASSRRTALNTEAFF. The CDR3 bases are TGTGCCAGCAGCCGTCGGACAGCCTTGAACACTGAAGCTTTCTTT.